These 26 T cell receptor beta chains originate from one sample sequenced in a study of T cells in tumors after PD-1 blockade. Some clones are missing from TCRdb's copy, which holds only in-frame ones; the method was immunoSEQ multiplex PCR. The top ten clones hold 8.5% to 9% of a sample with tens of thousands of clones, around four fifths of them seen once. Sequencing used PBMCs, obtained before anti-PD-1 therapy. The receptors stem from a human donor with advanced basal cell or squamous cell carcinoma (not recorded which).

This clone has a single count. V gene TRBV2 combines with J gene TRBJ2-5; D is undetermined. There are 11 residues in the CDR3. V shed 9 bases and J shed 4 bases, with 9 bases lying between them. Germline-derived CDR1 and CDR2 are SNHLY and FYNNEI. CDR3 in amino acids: CARRFGETQYF. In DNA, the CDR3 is TGTGCCAGAAGATTCGGAGAGACCCAGTACTTC.

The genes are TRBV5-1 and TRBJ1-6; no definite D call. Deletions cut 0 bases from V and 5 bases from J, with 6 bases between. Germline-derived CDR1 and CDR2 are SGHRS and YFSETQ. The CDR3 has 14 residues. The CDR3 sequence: CASSLGQDNSPLHF. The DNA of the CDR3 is TGCGCCAGCAGCTTGGGTCAAGATAATTCACCCCTCCACTTT.

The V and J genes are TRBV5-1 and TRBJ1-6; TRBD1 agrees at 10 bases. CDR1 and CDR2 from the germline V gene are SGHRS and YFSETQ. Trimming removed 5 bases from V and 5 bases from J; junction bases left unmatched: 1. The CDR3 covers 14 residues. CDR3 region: CASRGTGDNSPLHF. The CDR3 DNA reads TGCGCCAGCAGGGGGACAGGGGATAATTCACCCCTCCACTTT.

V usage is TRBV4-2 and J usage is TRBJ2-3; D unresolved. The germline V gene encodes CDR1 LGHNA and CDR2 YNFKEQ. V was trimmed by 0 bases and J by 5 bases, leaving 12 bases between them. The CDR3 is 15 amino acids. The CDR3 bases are TGTGCCAGCAGCCAAGAACGAAGCAAGGTAGATACGCAGTATTTT. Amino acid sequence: CASSQERSKVDTQYF.

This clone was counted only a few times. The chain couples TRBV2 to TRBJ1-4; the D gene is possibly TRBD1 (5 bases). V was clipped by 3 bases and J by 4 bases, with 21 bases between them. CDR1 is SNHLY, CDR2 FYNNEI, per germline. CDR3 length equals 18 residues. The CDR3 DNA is TGTGCCAGCAGTGACCTAGACAGAGCAGATATCATTAATGAAAAACTGTTTTTT. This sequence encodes CASSDLDRADIINEKLFF.

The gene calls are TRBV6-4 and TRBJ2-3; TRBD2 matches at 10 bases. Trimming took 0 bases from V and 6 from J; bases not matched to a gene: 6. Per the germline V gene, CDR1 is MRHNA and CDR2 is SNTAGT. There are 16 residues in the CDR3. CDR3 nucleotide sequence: TGTGCCAGCAGTGACTCAGCGGGGGGGCCGTCGGATACGCAGTATTTT. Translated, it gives CASSDSAGGPSDTQYF.

The CDR3 nucleotides are TGCGCCAGCAGCCCCCCAGGGCCCGGGCCGAGGGAGACCCAGTACTTC. Translation gives CASSPPGPGPRETQYF. This chain joins TRBV5-1 and TRBJ2-5; D might be TRBD1 (5 bases). CDR3 length: 16 amino acids. Trimming cost V 4 bases and J 5 bases, with 21 bases left between them. Germline V gene data show CDR1 as SGHRS and CDR2 as YFSETQ.

The CDR3 region has the DNA TGCGCCAGCAGCCAAGAAGGGACAGGCGGGGAGCTGTTTTTT. Amino acids: CASSQEGTGGELFF. The chain joins TRBV4-1 to TRBJ2-2, with TRBD1 matching over 8 bases. The J segment lost 7 bases and the V segment lost 0 bases, leaving 1 base of the junction unmatched. The CDR3 contains 14 residues. CDR1 MGHRA and CDR2 YSYEKL come from the germline V gene.

The CDR3 here is CASSDPADTQYF. The CDR3 DNA is TGCGCCAGCAGTGACCCTGCAGATACGCAGTATTTT. The chain uses TRBV10-1 and TRBJ2-3, with D hard to call. Germline CDR1 reads WNHNN; CDR2 reads SYGVQD (reference sequence). Trimming stripped 3 bases from V and 4 bases from J, with 5 bases between. This CDR3 comprises 12 residues.

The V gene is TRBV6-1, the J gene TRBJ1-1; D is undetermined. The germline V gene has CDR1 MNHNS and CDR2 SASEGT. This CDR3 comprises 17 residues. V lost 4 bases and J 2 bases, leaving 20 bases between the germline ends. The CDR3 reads CASSVNSRVLPNTEAFF. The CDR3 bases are TGTGCCAGCAGTGTTAACAGCCGCGTCCTACCTAACACTGAAGCTTTCTTT.

The CDR3 sequence is CASSQDPRYGYTF. For the CDR3, the DNA is TGTGCCAGCAGCCAAGACCCGCGGTATGGCTACACCTTC. The chain has TRBV3-1 (or the pseudogene TRBV3-2) and TRBJ1-2; D remains ambiguous. Germline CDR1 LGHDT, CDR2 YNNKEL (reference sequence). The CDR3 loop spans 13 amino acids. V shed 0 bases and J shed 5 bases, with 7 bases lying between them.

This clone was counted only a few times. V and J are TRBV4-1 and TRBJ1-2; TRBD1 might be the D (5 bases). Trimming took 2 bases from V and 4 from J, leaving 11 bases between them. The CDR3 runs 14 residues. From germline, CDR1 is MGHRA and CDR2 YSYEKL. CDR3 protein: CASSQIQGVYGYTF. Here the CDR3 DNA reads TGCGCCAGCAGCCAAATTCAGGGAGTCTATGGCTACACCTTC.

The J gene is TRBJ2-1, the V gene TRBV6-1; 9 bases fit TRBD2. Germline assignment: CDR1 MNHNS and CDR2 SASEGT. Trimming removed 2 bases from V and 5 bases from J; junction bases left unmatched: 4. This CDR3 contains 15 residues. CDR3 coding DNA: TGTGCCAGCAGTGAACAGGGACTAGCCAACAATGAGCAGTTCTTC. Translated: CASSEQGLANNEQFF.

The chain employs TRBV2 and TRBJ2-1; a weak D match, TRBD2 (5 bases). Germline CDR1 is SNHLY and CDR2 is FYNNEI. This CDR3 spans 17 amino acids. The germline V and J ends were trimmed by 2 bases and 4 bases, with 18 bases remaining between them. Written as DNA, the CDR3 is TGTGCCAGCAGTGAAAGTTCGGGATCGACTCATTACAATGAGCAGTTCTTC. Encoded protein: CASSESSGSTHYNEQFF.

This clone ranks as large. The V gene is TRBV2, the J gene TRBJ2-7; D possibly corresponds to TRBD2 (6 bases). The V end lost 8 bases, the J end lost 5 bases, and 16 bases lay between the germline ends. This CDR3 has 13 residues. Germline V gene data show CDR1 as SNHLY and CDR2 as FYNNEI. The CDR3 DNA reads TGTGCCAGCCGCCCGTGGAGGGATGACGAGCAGTACTTC. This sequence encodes CASRPWRDDEQYF.

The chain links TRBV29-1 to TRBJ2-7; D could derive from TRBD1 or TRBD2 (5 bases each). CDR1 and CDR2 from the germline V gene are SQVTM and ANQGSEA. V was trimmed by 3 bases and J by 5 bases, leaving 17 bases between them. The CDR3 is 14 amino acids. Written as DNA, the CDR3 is TGCAGCGTTGAGGAAGGCTGGGGGTCTAACGAGCAGTACTTC. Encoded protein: CSVEEGWGSNEQYF.

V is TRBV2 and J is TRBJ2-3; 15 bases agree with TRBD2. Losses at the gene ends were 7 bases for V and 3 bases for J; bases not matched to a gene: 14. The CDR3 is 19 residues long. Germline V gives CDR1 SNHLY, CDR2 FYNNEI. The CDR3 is CASTQRQWTSGRETDTQYF. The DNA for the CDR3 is TGTGCCAGCACGCAGAGACAATGGACTAGCGGGAGGGAGACAGATACGCAGTATTTT.

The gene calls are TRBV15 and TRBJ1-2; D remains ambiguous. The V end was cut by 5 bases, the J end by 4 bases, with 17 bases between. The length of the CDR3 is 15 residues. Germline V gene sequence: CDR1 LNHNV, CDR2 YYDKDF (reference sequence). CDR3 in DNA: TGTGCCACCAGCTCGTCAAATGAGGACCCCTATGGCTACACCTTC. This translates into CATSSSNEDPYGYTF. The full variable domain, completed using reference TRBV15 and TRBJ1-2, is DAMVIQNPRYQVTQFGKPVTLSCSQTLNHNVMYWYQQKSSQAPKLLFHYYDKDFNNEADTPDNFQSRRPNTSFCFLDIRSPGLGDTAMYLCATSSSNEDPYGYTFGSGTRLTVV.

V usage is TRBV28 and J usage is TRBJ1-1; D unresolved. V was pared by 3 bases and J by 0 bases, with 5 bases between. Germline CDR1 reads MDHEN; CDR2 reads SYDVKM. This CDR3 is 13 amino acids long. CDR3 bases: TGTGCCAGCAGTTTGACAATGAACACTGAAGCTTTCTTT. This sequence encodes CASSLTMNTEAFF.

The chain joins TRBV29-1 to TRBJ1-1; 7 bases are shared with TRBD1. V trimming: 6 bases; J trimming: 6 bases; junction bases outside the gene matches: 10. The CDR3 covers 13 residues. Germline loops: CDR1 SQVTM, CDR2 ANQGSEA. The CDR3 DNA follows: TGCAGCGTCACAGGGGAGCGTGGCGCTGAAGCTTTCTTT. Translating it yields CSVTGERGAEAFF.

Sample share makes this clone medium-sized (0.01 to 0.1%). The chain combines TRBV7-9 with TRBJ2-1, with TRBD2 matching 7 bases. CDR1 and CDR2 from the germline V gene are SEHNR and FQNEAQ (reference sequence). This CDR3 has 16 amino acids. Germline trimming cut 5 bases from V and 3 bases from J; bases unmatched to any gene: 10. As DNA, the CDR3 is TGTGCCAGCAGCCCAGCTGTAGCGGGTATCTACAATGAGCAGTTCTTC. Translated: CASSPAVAGIYNEQFF.

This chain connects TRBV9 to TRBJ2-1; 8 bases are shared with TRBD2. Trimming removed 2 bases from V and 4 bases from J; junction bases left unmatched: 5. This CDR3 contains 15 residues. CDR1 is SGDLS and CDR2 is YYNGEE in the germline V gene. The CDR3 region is CASSVGAGGYNEQFF. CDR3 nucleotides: TGTGCCAGCAGCGTGGGGGCGGGAGGTTACAATGAGCAGTTCTTC.

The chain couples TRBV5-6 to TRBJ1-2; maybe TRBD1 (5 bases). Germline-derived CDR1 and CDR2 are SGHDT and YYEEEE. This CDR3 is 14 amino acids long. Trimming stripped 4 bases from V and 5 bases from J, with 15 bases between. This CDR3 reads CASSQGRGGYGYTF. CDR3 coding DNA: TGTGCCAGCAGCCAGGGACGGGGAGGGTATGGCTACACCTTC.

The CDR3: CASSPAAESYEQYF. DNA of the CDR3: TGTGCCAGCAGCCCAGCGGCGGAATCCTACGAGCAGTACTTC. This chain uses TRBV7-3 with TRBJ2-7; the D gene is possibly TRBD2 (5 bases). V gave up 5 bases and J gave up 1 base, with 12 bases separating them. The CDR3 has 14 amino acids. Germline V gene lookup returns CDR1 SGHTA and CDR2 FQGTGA.

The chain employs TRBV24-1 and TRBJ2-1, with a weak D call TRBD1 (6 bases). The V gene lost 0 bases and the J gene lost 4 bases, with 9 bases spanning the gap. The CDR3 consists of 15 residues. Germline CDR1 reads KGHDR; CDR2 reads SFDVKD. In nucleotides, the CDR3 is TGTGCCACCAGTGATTTGAGGGACACTTACAATGAGCAGTTCTTC. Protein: CATSDLRDTYNEQFF.

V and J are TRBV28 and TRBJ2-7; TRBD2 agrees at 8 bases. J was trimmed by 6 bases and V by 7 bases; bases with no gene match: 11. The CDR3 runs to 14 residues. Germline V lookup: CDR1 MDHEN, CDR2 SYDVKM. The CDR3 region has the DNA TGTGCCAGCACTCCACCGGGGGGGGTTCGCGAGCAGTACTTC. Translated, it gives CASTPPGGVREQYF.